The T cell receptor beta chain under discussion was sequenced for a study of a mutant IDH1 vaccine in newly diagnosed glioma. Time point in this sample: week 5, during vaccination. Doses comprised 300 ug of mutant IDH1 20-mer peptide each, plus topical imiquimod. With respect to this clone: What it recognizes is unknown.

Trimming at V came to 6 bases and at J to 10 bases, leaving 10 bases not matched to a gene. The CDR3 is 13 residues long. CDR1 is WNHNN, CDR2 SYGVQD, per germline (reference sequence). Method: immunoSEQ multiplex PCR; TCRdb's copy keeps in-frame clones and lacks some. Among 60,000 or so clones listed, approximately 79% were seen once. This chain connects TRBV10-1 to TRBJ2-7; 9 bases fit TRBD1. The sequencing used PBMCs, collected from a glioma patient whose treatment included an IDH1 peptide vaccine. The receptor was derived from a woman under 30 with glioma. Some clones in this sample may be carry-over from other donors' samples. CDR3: CASSPSGQGQQYF. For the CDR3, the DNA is TGCGCCAGCAGCCCTTCGGGACAGGGTCAACAGTACTTC.